These 2 T cell receptor beta chains came from one sample sequenced in a study of shared clonotypes between healthy human individuals. Profiling relied on immunoSEQ multiplex PCR, and the TCRdb table lists in-frame clones only, not all of them. The table shows under 2.5 million clones, with less than 95% occurring only once. The sequenced sample consisted of naive CD4+ T cells from PBMCs. As for subset: CD45RA+ positively selected. The receptors were sampled from a man aged 18 to 29 in good health. Some clones in this sample may be carry-over from other donors' samples.

Here the CDR3 reads CATSGGLAETQYF. The CDR3 region has the DNA TGCGCCACCTCGGGGGGATTGGCAGAGACCCAGTACTTC. The J gene is TRBJ2-5, the V gene TRBV5-1, with 7 positions matching TRBD2. The CDR3 consists of 13 residues. J lost 4 bases, V lost 9 bases, and 9 bases had no gene match. Per germline, CDR1 SGHRS and CDR2 YFSETQ.

This rearrangement joins TRBV10-3 to TRBJ2-3, with 16 bases identical to TRBD2. Germline V gives CDR1 ENHRY, CDR2 SYGVKD. J lost 1 base, V lost 4 bases, and 5 bases had no gene match. The CDR3 length is 18 residues. CDR3 protein: CAISAGTSGRVGTDTQYF. CDR3 DNA sequence: TGTGCCATCAGTGCCGGGACTAGCGGGAGGGTCGGCACAGATACGCAGTATTTT.